In its sample, the clone carrying this TCR beta chain was seen a few times. Antigen specificity is unknown. Clones were read by immunoSEQ multiplex PCR, and TCRdb kept only the in-frame ones, dropping some. Here the sample spans under 5,500 clones, about 32% being singletons. Germline assignment: CDR1 SGHNT and CDR2 YENEEA. The V gene lost 2 bases and the J gene lost 8 bases, with 16 bases spanning the gap. The CDR3 runs 15 residues. The data were taken from a study of T cells in localized non-small cell lung cancer. Findings and caveats of the study: Longer overall survival was seen with higher T cell density measured in blood. Appearing in adjacent lung were a median around 60 of the top 100 tumor clones. Only one tumor region went through sequencing, so heterogeneity may still be there. Of the tissues analyzed, uninvolved adjacent lung showed maximal T cell clonality, greater than tumor.

The sample in question was lung tumor tissue, obtained before any cancer treatment. The chain has TRBV11-3 and TRBJ1-5; D uncertain. The receptor's source is a woman aged 40-75 years with stage II squamous cell lung carcinoma. CDR3 residues: CASSLSLGRAKPQHF. The CDR3 nucleotides are TGTGCCAGCAGCTTATCATTGGGAAGGGCGAAGCCCCAGCATTTT.